This TCR beta chain was sequenced in a study of technical replicates of blood from a few donors. Germline values: CDR1 MNHEY, CDR2 SVGAGI. V lost 5 bases and J 0 bases, leaving 8 bases between the germline ends. CDR3 length: 14 residues. The assay was immunoSEQ multiplex PCR, and TCRdb's table has in-frame clones only and misses some. The table shows tens of thousands of clones, with about 90% occurring only once. The chain carries TRBV6-5 and TRBJ1-3; D might be TRBD1 (5 bases). Sequenced material: T cells isolated from PBMCs. This sequence originates from a human donor in good health. The DNA for the CDR3 is TGTGCCAGCAGTGCCACAGGCTCTGGAAACACCATATATTTT. Residues: CASSATGSGNTIYF.